This T cell receptor (beta chain) was identified during a study of blood T cells in healthy people across ages. Study details: Per two T cells, template switching captured roughly one barcoded beta molecule. Findings and caveats of the study: Both higher diversity and more naive CD4+ cells marked long-lived donors when set against aged donors.

There are a few counts of this clonotype. The antigen is unknown. Sample-barcoded 5' priming and a J-beta primer mix drove a second PCR of about 7 to 11 cycles. TCRdb re-called the 5' RACE reads through MiXCR, storing one row per CDR3 protein. This table holds roughly 700,000 distinct CDR3 sequences, about half found once. Germline V gene sequence: CDR1 SGHVS, CDR2 FNYEAQ. The CDR3 is 18 amino acids. V trimming: 4 bases; J trimming: 3 bases; junction bases outside the gene matches: 15. Total RNA extraction produced at least 5.5 micrograms (per sample) for the study. The chain has TRBV7-6 and TRBJ1-2, with 9 positions matching TRBD1. The specimen sequenced was blood. This clonotype originated in a woman between 55 and 75 years old in good health. The CDR3 bases are TGTGCCAGCAGCTCCACGGGGACAGGGCCCTGGGAGTACTATGGCTACACCTTC. This codes for CASSSTGTGPWEYYGYTF.